A selection of T cell receptor beta chains follows, all from one sample in a study of preoperative IRX-2 immunotherapy in early breast cancer. The table came from immunoSEQ multiplex PCR; TCRdb's copy has only in-frame clones and leaves some out. This table holds 28,000 or so clones, around 91% found once. The specimen was obtained from a patient treated with IRX-2 immunotherapy. The origin of the receptors is a human donor with breast cancer. Each CDR3 is given with its conserved first and last residue. A D gene is named only where the DNA matches it firmly. Clone size is not always given. Where it is, it says once, few, many or a class for expanded clones.

d_gene	abundance	v_gene	j_gene	CDR3nt	CDR3aa
NA	NA	TRBV2	TRBJ1-1	TGTGCCAGCAGGGAGACAATCCCGTCTTTAGCGGCTTTCTTT	CASRETIPSLAAFF
TRBD1	few	TRBV16	TRBJ1-3	TGTGCCAGCAGCCAACACAGGGGTTTGGAAAACACCATATATTTT	CASSQHRGLENTIYF
NA	NA	TRBV12-5	TRBJ1-6	TGTGCTAGTGGTTTCGCAGATAATTCACCCCTCCACTTT	CASGFADNSPLHF
NA	NA	TRBV30	TRBJ1-1	TGTGCCTGGAGTCCGACCGGGGGTAGGGCTTTCTTT	CAWSPTGGRAFF
TRBD1	few	TRBV5-1	TRBJ1-1	TGCGCCAGCAGTGATGATTTTCGGACAGGGGACGGAACTGAAGCTTTCTTT	CASSDDFRTGDGTEAFF
NA	NA	TRBV2	TRBJ2-4	TGTGCCAGCAGTGAAACAGCAGTGGGCGGAAACATTCAGTACTTC	CASSETAVGGNIQYF
NA	NA	TRBV7-9	TRBJ1-1	TGTGCCAGCAGCTTAGTGGGGCGCACCCGAGCTTTCTTT	CASSLVGRTRAFF
TRBD1	NA	TRBV29-1	TRBJ1-1	TGCAGCGCTAAGGACAGGGCCATGAACACTGAAGCTTTCTTT	CSAKDRAMNTEAFF
TRBD1	NA	TRBV10-2	TRBJ1-1	TGCGCCAGCAGTGGACAGGGGGCCGACACTGAAGCTTTCTTT	CASSGQGADTEAFF
TRBD2	NA	TRBV14	TRBJ2-5	TGTGCCAGCAGCCAAGAAGAAGTTACTAGCGGGAGTAATAAAGAGACCCAGTACTTC	CASSQEEVTSGSNKETQYF
TRBD2	NA	TRBV7-6	TRBJ2-5	TGTGCCAGCAGCGCGGGGGCCCTAGCGGGATTTGAGACCCAGTACTTC	CASSAGALAGFETQYF
TRBD1	NA	TRBV7-8	TRBJ1-5	TGTGCCAGCAGCATCGGGACAGGCAATCAGCCCCAGCATTTT	CASSIGTGNQPQHF
NA	NA	TRBV7-9	TRBJ2-2	TGTGCCAGCAGCTCGGGGGAGCTGTTTTTT	CASSSGELFF
TRBD2	once	TRBV10-3	TRBJ2-7	TGTGCCATCACCCCTAGCGGGGCCGAGCAGTACTTC	CAITPSGAEQYF
NA	NA	TRBV11-2	TRBJ1-1	TGTGCCAGCAGCTTTAGGCGTCAGGGCAGGGACACTGAAGCTTTCTTT	CASSFRRQGRDTEAFF
NA	NA	TRBV2	TRBJ2-5	TGTGCCAGCAGTCGGGAGACCCAGTACTTC	CASSRETQYF
TRBD2	once	TRBV29-1	TRBJ2-1	TGCAGCGGGACTAGCGGGGGGGACGAGCAGTTCTTC	CSGTSGGDEQFF
NA	NA	TRBV18	TRBJ2-2	TGTGCCAGCTCACCACGGATCATGCAGACCGGGGAGCTGTTTTTT	CASSPRIMQTGELFF